The sequence of this TCR beta chain was determined in a study of cytomegalovirus exposure and HLA in healthy donors. Vbeta (60) and Jbeta (13) primers were used in the PCR. Data came from immunoSEQ multiplex PCR; TCRdb stores just in-frame clones and leaves some out. The specimen's table records roughly 120,000 clones. The study, taken as a whole, reports: Three CMV-associated chains were confirmed in vitro to be specific for CMV antigens.

About this clone: Its specificity is unknown.

The TCR comes from a man aged 40-55 years in good health and CMV-seronegative. The sequencing sample was made of PBMCs.

The chain's CDR3 is CASRGQGLVEGYTF. The DNA for the CDR3 is TGTGCCAGCAGGGGACAGGGGTTGGTAGAGGGCTACACCTTC. The gene calls are TRBV6-5 and TRBJ1-2, with 10 nucleotides matching TRBD1. The CDR3 contains 14 residues. Germline V gene sequence: CDR1 MNHEY, CDR2 SVGAGI. J was trimmed by 8 bases and V by 6 bases; bases with no gene match: 9.